Shown below are 22 T cell receptor beta chains from a single sample sequenced in a study of T cell changes during pregnancy in multiple sclerosis. Here immunoSEQ multiplex PCR was the method, and the copy in TCRdb shows in-frame clones only, minus some. Seen here are under 50,000 clones, 90% observed once, and the top ten hold roughly 0.5%. The source material was CD4+ T cells from peripheral blood mononuclear cells, sampled in the first trimester of pregnancy. The receptors originated from a female donor in good health, enrolled as a control in a pregnancy study.

V usage is TRBV7-3 and J usage is TRBJ1-2, with TRBD1 as a possible D gene (5 bases). Germline V gives CDR1 SGHTA, CDR2 FQGTGA. The germline V and J ends were trimmed by 2 bases and 8 bases, with 12 bases remaining between them. This CDR3 is 13 amino acids long. CDR3: CASSLGREGGYTF. The CDR3 DNA reads TGTGCCAGCAGCTTAGGCAGGGAAGGAGGCTACACCTTC.

The chain combines TRBV4-1 with TRBJ1-3, with 7 bases matching TRBD1. Per germline, CDR1 MGHRA and CDR2 YSYEKL. V lost 3 bases and J lost 4; bases outside the gene matches: 6. The length of the CDR3 is 15 residues. The CDR3 nucleotides read TGCGCCAGCAGCCAGCCGACAGGGTCAGGAAACACCATATATTTT. Amino acids: CASSQPTGSGNTIYF.

The V gene is TRBV28, the J gene TRBJ2-7, with 11 bases that match TRBD1. Germline loops: CDR1 MDHEN, CDR2 SYDVKM. The CDR3 is 16 residues long. Germline trimming cut 1 base from V and 6 bases from J; bases unmatched to any gene: 8. The CDR3 loop is CASSLYPRGQGVEQYF. The CDR3 DNA reads TGTGCCAGCAGTTTATACCCCAGGGGACAGGGGGTCGAGCAGTACTTC. Drawing the rest from reference TRBV28 and TRBJ2-7, the complete variable domain is DVKVTQSSRYLVKRTGEKVFLECVQDMDHENMFWYRQDPGLGLRLIYFSYDVKMKEKGDIPEGYSVSREKKERFSLILESASTNQTSMYLCASSLYPRGQGVEQYFGPGTRLTVT.

V usage is TRBV6-6 and J usage is TRBJ2-7; 10 bases fit TRBD1. After removal of 2 bases from V and 6 bases from J, the junction contained 7 bases not matched to a gene. The CDR3 is made up of 15 amino acids. The germline gives CDR1 MNHNY, CDR2 SVGAGI (reference sequence). CDR3 region: CASSYRARDRGEQYF. Here the CDR3 DNA reads TGTGCCAGCAGTTACCGTGCCCGGGACAGGGGCGAGCAGTACTTC.

The chain combines TRBV19 with TRBJ1-2; TRBD1 matches 7 bases. V was pared by 3 bases and J by 6 bases, with 13 bases of the junction left unmatched. The CDR3 is 16 residues long. The germline V gene has CDR1 LNHDA and CDR2 SQIVND (reference sequence). CDR3 sequence (DNA): TGTGCCAGTAGTATGTCACCGACAGGGCAATCAGATGGCTACACCTTC. Amino acids: CASSMSPTGQSDGYTF.

The chain couples TRBV7-6 to TRBJ1-1; the match to TRBD1 covers 8 bases. The CDR3 is 14 amino acids. The germline CDR1 and CDR2 sequences are SGHVS and FNYEAQ. J was trimmed by 3 bases and V by 6 bases; bases with no gene match: 6. The CDR3 DNA reads TGTGCCAGCAGGAAACAGGGGGGGGACACTGAAGCTTTCTTT. This codes for CASRKQGGDTEAFF.

This clone was counted once. The rearrangement uses TRBV28 and TRBJ1-2; D gene unclear. The CDR3 has 13 amino acids. Germline CDR1 and CDR2: MDHEN and SYDVKM. The V end was cut by 3 bases, the J end by 3 bases, with 8 bases between. This chain's CDR3 is CASSFLQDYGYTF. The CDR3 DNA follows: TGTGCCAGCAGTTTCCTGCAGGACTATGGCTACACCTTC.

The rearrangement joins TRBV19 to TRBJ2-7; perhaps TRBD2 as D (6 bases). CDR3 length equals 15 residues. V lost 5 bases and J 0 bases, leaving 14 bases between the germline ends. Germline CDR1 LNHDA, CDR2 SQIVND (reference sequence). The CDR3 DNA is TGTGCCAGTAGTCGGGCAATGGGGGGCTCCTACGAGCAGTACTTC. As protein: CASSRAMGGSYEQYF.

V is TRBV7-9 and J is TRBJ1-3; D uncertain. Germline assignment: CDR1 SEHNR and CDR2 FQNEAQ (reference sequence). V was trimmed by 5 bases and J by 0 bases, leaving 11 bases between them. The CDR3 totals 15 residues. The CDR3 here is CASSREQNSGNTIYF. CDR3 in DNA: TGTGCCAGCAGCCGGGAACAGAACTCTGGAAACACCATATATTTT.

The chain employs TRBV16 and TRBJ2-2; perhaps TRBD1 as D (6 bases). The CDR3 runs 14 residues. The V gene lost 4 bases and the J gene lost 7 bases, with 13 bases spanning the gap. The germline gives CDR1 KGHSY, CDR2 FQNENV. DNA for the CDR3: TGTGCCAGCAGCCGCGCTCAGGGGTTCGGGGAGCTGTTTTTT. Translated: CASSRAQGFGELFF. The full variable domain, rest sourced from reference TRBV16 and TRBJ2-2, is GEEVAQTPKHLVRGEGQKAKLYCAPIKGHSYVFWYQQVLKNEFKFLISFQNENVFDETGMPKERFSAKCLPNSPCSLEIQATKLEDSAVYFCASSRAQGFGELFFGEGSRLTVL.

CDR3 coding DNA: TGTGCCAGCAGCTCTACTGGGACAGGGGGCAACTATGGCTACACCTTC. Amino acids: CASSSTGTGGNYGYTF. The rearrangement uses TRBV28 and TRBJ1-2; 12 nucleotides agree with TRBD1. Germline V CDR1 and CDR2: MDHEN, SYDVKM. Germline trimming cut 6 bases from V and 2 bases from J; bases unmatched to any gene: 7. The CDR3 spans 16 residues.

The rearrangement uses TRBV6-6 and TRBJ2-3, with 7 nucleotides matching TRBD2. CDR3 length: 13 residues. Losses at the gene ends were 6 bases for V and 10 bases for J; bases not matched to a gene: 10. The germline gives CDR1 MNHNY, CDR2 SVGAGI (reference sequence). This chain's CDR3 is CASSWGGRDPQYF. The CDR3 DNA is TGTGCCAGCAGCTGGGGGGGTCGGGACCCGCAGTATTTT.

This clone was seen just once. The chain has TRBV7-2 and TRBJ2-3, with 10 bases lining up with TRBD2. The germline V gene has CDR1 SGHTA and CDR2 FQGNSA. This CDR3 region has 17 residues. J lost 3 bases, V lost 1 base, and 7 bases had no gene match. The CDR3 loop reads CASSLEIRTSGTDTQYF. The CDR3 nucleotides read TGTGCCAGCAGCTTAGAGATAAGGACTAGCGGTACAGATACGCAGTATTTT.

In this sample, this clone turned up a few times. This chain uses TRBV11-2 with TRBJ1-1, with unresolved D. The V and J ends lost 0 bases and 1 base respectively, with 9 bases between them. There are 15 residues in the CDR3. The V gene's germline CDR1 is SGHAT and CDR2 FQNNGV. As DNA, the CDR3 is TGTGCCAGCAGCTTAGAGGGCGTTGGGAACACTGAAGCTTTCTTT. Amino acid sequence: CASSLEGVGNTEAFF. Variable domain in full (rest from reference TRBV11-2 and TRBJ1-1): EAGVAQSPRYKIIEKRQSVAFWCNPISGHATLYWYQQILGQGPKLLIQFQNNGVVDDSQLPKDRFSAERLKGVDSTLKIQPAKLEDSAVYLCASSLEGVGNTEAFFGQGTRLTVV.

A single count supports this clone. The gene calls are TRBV18 and TRBJ2-3, with D uncertain. Between the trimmed V and J ends, which lost 0 bases and 2 bases, there was a span of 6 bases. The length of the CDR3 is 14 residues. Germline values: CDR1 KGHSH, CDR2 LQKENI. CDR3 DNA sequence: TGTGCCAGCTCACCACCACAGTTCACAGATACGCAGTATTTT. Amino acids: CASSPPQFTDTQYF.

V gene TRBV7-6 combines with J gene TRBJ2-1, with 10 bases identical to TRBD2. J gave up 4 bases and V 5 bases, and 8 bases lay outside the gene matches. CDR1 and CDR2 from the germline V gene are SGHVS and FNYEAQ. The CDR3 extends over 16 amino acids. CDR3 amino acids: CASSPTSGGAYNEQFF. The CDR3 DNA reads TGTGCCAGCAGCCCTACGAGCGGGGGGGCTTACAATGAGCAGTTCTTC.

Only a few counts were recorded for this clone. This chain connects TRBV19 to TRBJ1-1, with unresolved D. Trimming left V 7 bases short and J 5 bases short, with 14 bases between. The CDR3 extends over 13 amino acids. Germline values: CDR1 LNHDA, CDR2 SQIVND (reference sequence). This CDR3 reads CASNTWGGTEAFF. In nucleotides, the CDR3 is TGTGCCAGTAATACCTGGGGAGGAACTGAAGCTTTCTTT.

V gene TRBV25-1 combines with J gene TRBJ1-1, with TRBD1 matching over 8 bases. The CDR3 has 13 amino acids. J lost 1 base, V lost 6 bases, and 1 base had no gene match. Germline-derived CDR1 and CDR2 are MGHDK and SYGVNS. Here the CDR3 reads CASRGTGNTEAFF. The CDR3 nucleotides read TGTGCCAGCAGGGGGACAGGGAACACTGAAGCTTTCTTT.

This chain links TRBV19 with TRBJ1-2; TRBD1 is a possible D gene (5 bases). The V end was cut by 5 bases, the J end by 8 bases, with 24 bases between. CDR1 is LNHDA, CDR2 SQIVND, per germline (reference sequence). There are 16 residues in the CDR3. The CDR3 DNA reads as TGTGCCAGTAGTCCCCGGTATGGGGGGGAAAAAGGGGGCTACACCTTC. This sequence encodes CASSPRYGGEKGGYTF.

Of note for this clone: A read error may produce the germline difference seen at one junction end. The chain joins TRBV7-7 to TRBJ1-1; D is unclear. This CDR3 comprises 13 residues. Per the germline V gene, CDR1 is SSHAT and CDR2 is FNYEAQ (reference sequence). The chain's CDR3 is CASSPQLNTEAFF. Here the CDR3 DNA reads TGTGCTAGCAGCCCTCAGTTGAACACTGAAGCTTTCTTT.

The CDR3 reads CASTETSGGYNEQFF. In DNA form, the CDR3 reads TGTGCCAGCACCGAGACTAGCGGGGGGTACAATGAGCAGTTCTTC. V is TRBV28 and J is TRBJ2-1, with 13 positions matching TRBD2. Per the germline V gene, CDR1 is MDHEN and CDR2 is SYDVKM. CDR3 length equals 15 residues. With V trimmed by 7 bases and J by 4 bases, 4 bases remained unmatched.

V gene TRBV6-5 combines with J gene TRBJ1-3, with D perhaps TRBD1 (6 bases). Trimming took off 5 bases at V and 1 base at J, with 9 bases between the two ends. Germline CDR1 and CDR2: MNHEY and SVGAGI. This CDR3 spans 14 amino acids. The CDR3 loop reads CASSRTVSGNTIYF. The CDR3 nucleotides are TGTGCCAGCAGTAGGACAGTTTCTGGAAACACCATATATTTT.